One and the same sample provided the 17 T cell receptor beta chains below, sequenced in a study of blood T cell repertoires in COVID-19 (dated by TCRdb to 2018 to 2020). Libraries were prepared through the immunoSEQ multiplex PCR assay. TCRdb took over this immuneACCESS table, retaining in-frame rearrangements with V and J assigned. Such tables are incomplete; in checked studies, under half of the missing clones stem from an unresolved V gene, and the remainder is unexplained. This sample is represented by hundreds of thousands of clones; 85% of them were singletons. Approximately 8.2% of the sample comes from the top ten. Sequenced input: PBMCs or T cells enriched from blood (not recorded which). Receptor source: a woman between 45 and 60 years old with acute COVID-19.

The chain combines TRBV2 with TRBJ2-1; 8 bases fit TRBD2. The CDR3 has 14 residues. Per the germline V gene, CDR1 is SNHLY and CDR2 is FYNNEI. The trim removed 6 bases at V and 7 bases at J, leaving 8 bases unmatched. The CDR3: CASRVDVAGNEQFF. The CDR3 nucleotides read TGTGCCAGCAGGGTAGACGTAGCGGGGAATGAGCAGTTCTTC.

The chain couples TRBV5-4 to TRBJ1-2; D might be TRBD1 (6 bases). Germline values: CDR1 SGHNT, CDR2 YYREEE (reference sequence). This CDR3 has 16 amino acids. Deletions cut 4 bases from V and 4 bases from J, with 20 bases between. The CDR3 coding sequence is TGTGCCAGCAGCCTCAACCGGGGGGCAGTTAGCTATGGCTACACCTTC. As protein: CASSLNRGAVSYGYTF.

The CDR3 DNA is TGTGCCAGCAGCCCACCGGGACAGAGCTATGGCTACACCTTC. Amino acids: CASSPPGQSYGYTF. This rearrangement joins TRBV9 to TRBJ1-2; 7 bases are a match to TRBD1. Germline values: CDR1 SGDLS, CDR2 YYNGEE. V shed 4 bases, J shed 4 bases, and the junction held 7 bases outside the gene matches. This CDR3 has 14 residues. Using reference TRBV9 and TRBJ1-2 for the parts outside the CDR3, the full variable domain is DSGVTQTPKHLITATGQRVTLRCSPRSGDLSVYWYQQSLDQGLQFLIQYYNGEERAKGNILERFSAQQFPDLHSELNLSSLELGDSALYFCASSPPGQSYGYTFGSGTRLTVV.

The chain carries TRBV7-2 and TRBJ1-3, with D hard to call. Trimming removed 1 base at V and 1 base at J, with 8 bases between. Looked up from germline, CDR1 is SGHTA and CDR2 is FQGNSA. This CDR3 is 15 amino acids long. The CDR3 sequence is CASSLVPSSGNTIYF. For the CDR3, the DNA is TGTGCCAGCAGCTTAGTACCCAGTTCTGGAAACACCATATATTTT.

The chain carries TRBV7-2 and TRBJ1-4; D might be TRBD1 (6 bases). CDR3 length equals 15 residues. V shed 4 bases and J shed 0 bases, with 9 bases lying between them. Germline values: CDR1 SGHTA, CDR2 FQGNSA. The CDR3 DNA sequence: TGTGCCAGCAGCTCCTCAGGGGCAACTAATGAAAAACTGTTTTTT. Translating gives CASSSSGATNEKLFF.

The rearrangement joins TRBV7-9 to TRBJ1-5; the D gene is possibly TRBD1 (5 bases). Germline V CDR1 and CDR2: SEHNR, FQNEAQ (reference sequence). Trimming took 2 bases from V and 6 from J, leaving 5 bases between them. CDR3 length equals 12 residues. The CDR3 sequence: CASSLTGQPQHF. CDR3 in DNA: TGTGCCAGCAGCTTAACAGGTCAGCCCCAGCATTTT.

The rearrangement links TRBV4-3 to TRBJ1-1; D remains unclear. V lost 3 bases to trimming and J lost 0 bases, with 11 bases between them. Germline V gene data show CDR1 as LGHNA and CDR2 as YSLEER. CDR3 length: 15 amino acids. The CDR3 DNA sequence: TGCGCCAGCAGCCACAGCGGGCAGATGAACACTGAAGCTTTCTTT. This translates into CASSHSGQMNTEAFF.

The chain uses TRBV19 and TRBJ1-2; 8 nucleotides align to TRBD1. CDR3 length: 15 amino acids. Germline-derived CDR1 and CDR2 are LNHDA and SQIVND (reference sequence). J was trimmed by 4 bases and V by 6 bases; bases with no gene match: 10. The CDR3 DNA reads TGTGCCAGTAGGTCTACAGGGGGAATAGCCTATGGCTACACCTTC. This translates into CASRSTGGIAYGYTF.

CDR3 residues: CASSPGTVSYEQYF. CDR3 nucleotide sequence: TGTGCCAGCAGCCCGGGGACAGTCTCCTACGAGCAGTACTTC. V is TRBV3-1 (or the pseudogene TRBV3-2) and J is TRBJ2-7; 7 bases fit TRBD1. V lost 4 bases to trimming and J lost 0 bases; unmatched junction nucleotides: 3. Germline CDR1 reads LGHDT; CDR2 reads YNNKEL (reference sequence). This CDR3 is 14 amino acids long.

This chain's CDR3 is CASRTFTGDNGYTF. In DNA, the CDR3 is TGTGCCAGCAGGACCTTCACAGGGGACAATGGCTACACCTTC. This chain joins TRBV27 and TRBJ1-2, with 7 bases identical to TRBD1. This CDR3 region has 14 residues. In germline, CDR1 is MNHEY, CDR2 SMNVEV (reference sequence). V was pared by 6 bases and J by 6 bases, with 10 bases of the junction left unmatched.

This clone was seen a handful of times. The chain couples TRBV6-5 to TRBJ2-1; D ambiguous. Germline V gives CDR1 MNHEY, CDR2 SVGAGI. This CDR3 has 14 residues. Trimming shortened V by 6 bases and J by 7 bases, and 16 bases separated the two germline ends. This chain's CDR3 is CASSPLWSVNEQFF. In DNA form, the CDR3 reads TGTGCCAGCAGCCCCCTTTGGAGTGTGAATGAGCAGTTCTTC.

The count of this clone is one. The chain employs TRBV7-2 and TRBJ1-1; a possible D gene is TRBD1 (6 bases). CDR3 length: 14 residues. Germline CDR1 SGHTA, CDR2 FQGNSA. V was clipped by 7 bases and J by 3 bases, with 15 bases between them. CDR3 bases: TGTGCCAGCACTAGGGGGGGGGAGGACACTGAAGCTTTCTTT. Translation gives CASTRGGEDTEAFF.

The chain joins TRBV4-2 to TRBJ1-3, with TRBD1 identical over 8 bases. The germline V gene encodes CDR1 LGHNA and CDR2 YNFKEQ. The junction had 9 bases not matched to a gene; V was cut back by 2 bases and J by 3 bases. The CDR3 length is 17 residues. The CDR3 sequence is CASSQHHQGANGNTIYF. The CDR3 DNA is TGTGCCAGCAGCCAACACCACCAGGGGGCTAATGGAAACACCATATATTTT.

The chain joins TRBV7-6 to TRBJ2-5; the match to TRBD2 covers 9 bases. The V gene's germline CDR1 is SGHVS and CDR2 FNYEAQ. V lost 3 bases to trimming and J lost 4 bases; unmatched junction nucleotides: 3. CDR3 length: 14 amino acids. DNA of the CDR3: TGTGCCAGCAGCTTGGTTAGCGGGGGAGAGACCCAGTACTTC. Translating it yields CASSLVSGGETQYF.

The chain links TRBV18 to TRBJ1-1; 8 bases fit TRBD1. The length of the CDR3 is 16 residues. V dropped 1 base and J dropped 2; count of bases not matched to a gene: 6. Per the germline V gene, CDR1 is KGHSH and CDR2 is LQKENI. The CDR3 coding sequence is TGTGCCAGCTCACCACTTACTCCAGGGGGCAACACTGAAGCTTTCTTT. Protein: CASSPLTPGGNTEAFF.

The rearrangement uses TRBV5-1 and TRBJ1-1; TRBD1 agrees at 8 bases. With V trimmed by 1 base and J by 6 bases, 2 bases remained unmatched. CDR1 and CDR2 from the germline V gene are SGHRS and YFSETQ. The CDR3 has 13 residues. The CDR3 sequence is CASSLQGAPEAFF. Written as DNA, the CDR3 is TGCGCCAGCAGCTTGCAGGGGGCCCCTGAAGCTTTCTTT.

The chain carries TRBV25-1 and TRBJ1-5; tentative D call: TRBD1 (6 bases). The CDR3 is made up of 15 amino acids. The V gene lost 5 bases and the J gene lost 6 bases, with 17 bases spanning the gap. Germline V gene sequence: CDR1 MGHDK, CDR2 SYGVNS. The CDR3 nucleotides read TGTGCCAGCAGTATCCCAGGGGATACCCCTCAGCCCCAGCATTTT. This gives the protein CASSIPGDTPQPQHF.